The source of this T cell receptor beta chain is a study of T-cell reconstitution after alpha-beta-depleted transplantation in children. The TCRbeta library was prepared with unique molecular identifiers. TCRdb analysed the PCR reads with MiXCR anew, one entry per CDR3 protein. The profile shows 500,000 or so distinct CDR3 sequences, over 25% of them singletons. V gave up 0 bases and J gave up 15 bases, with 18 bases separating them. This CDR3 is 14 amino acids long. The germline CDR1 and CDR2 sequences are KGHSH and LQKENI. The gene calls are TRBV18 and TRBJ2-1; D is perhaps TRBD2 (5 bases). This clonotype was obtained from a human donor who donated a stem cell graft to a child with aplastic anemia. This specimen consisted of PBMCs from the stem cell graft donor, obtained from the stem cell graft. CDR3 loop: CASSPPDSSFLPFF. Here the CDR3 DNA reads TGTGCCAGCTCACCACCGGACTCCTCGTTCCTTCCGTTCTTC.